The present entry profiles one TCR beta chain with its context. This entry comes from a study of blood T cell repertoires in COVID-19. The length of the CDR3 is 15 residues. Trimming shortened V by 0 bases and J by 3 bases, and 10 bases separated the two germline ends. CDR1 is SGHDT and CDR2 is YYEEEE in the germline V gene. Assay: immunoSEQ multiplex PCR; the TCRdb copy retains only in-frame clones and omits some. The sample shows 250,000 or so clones, 86% of them seen only once. The V gene is TRBV5-6, the J gene TRBJ1-5, with D perhaps TRBD1 (5 bases). Sequencing was carried out using PBMCs or T cells enriched from blood (not recorded which). The clonotype comes from a woman aged 45 to 65 who had recovered from COVID-19. CDR3 protein: CASSLVGDPNQPQHF. CDR3 DNA: TGTGCCAGCAGCTTGGTAGGGGATCCCAATCAGCCCCAGCATTTT.